The 4 T cell receptor beta chains listed next were all sequenced from one sample in a study of blood T cell repertoires in COVID-19. Profiling relied on immunoSEQ multiplex PCR, and the TCRdb table lists in-frame clones only, not all of them. Of under 140,000 clones listed, roughly 76% are singletons. Sequencing used peripheral blood. The source of these receptors is a woman in her fifties or sixties with acute or convalescent COVID-19.

The V call is TRBV4-2, the J call TRBJ1-2; D is undetermined. CDR3 length: 18 amino acids. Germline values: CDR1 LGHNA, CDR2 YNFKEQ. V shed 6 bases and J shed 3 bases, with 26 bases lying between them. CDR3 protein: CASSRGVVSVGVDYGYTF. Here the CDR3 DNA reads TGTGCCAGCAGTCGGGGAGTAGTCTCGGTAGGCGTGGACTATGGCTACACCTTC.

This sequence joins TRBV29-1 and TRBJ2-3; 10 nucleotides align to TRBD2. Germline V gene sequence: CDR1 SQVTM, CDR2 ANQGSEA. The CDR3 consists of 15 residues. The V segment lost 5 bases and the J segment 2 bases; nucleotides outside the gene matches: 7. CDR3 in DNA: TGCAGCGTTAGTCAGCGGGGGGGAATCACAGATACGCAGTATTTT. Its translation: CSVSQRGGITDTQYF.

This clone has just a few counts. The chain has TRBV4-1 and TRBJ1-5; D perhaps matches TRBD1 (6 bases). Germline CDR1 is MGHRA and CDR2 is YSYEKL. V was pared by 1 base and J by 6 bases, with 13 bases between. The CDR3 has 15 residues. CDR3 protein: CASSQAGVWGQPQHF. CDR3 sequence (DNA): TGCGCCAGCAGCCAAGCAGGGGTTTGGGGTCAGCCCCAGCATTTT.

V usage is TRBV18 and J usage is TRBJ2-1, with 7 bases matching TRBD1. CDR3 length: 17 residues. V trimming: 6 bases; J trimming: 6 bases; junction bases outside the gene matches: 17. Germline CDR1 is KGHSH and CDR2 is LQKENI. In nucleotides, the CDR3 is TGTGCCAGCTCTCAAAGGGGGCCAGTCGGTGGGGTCAATGAGCAGTTCTTC. Translating it yields CASSQRGPVGGVNEQFF.